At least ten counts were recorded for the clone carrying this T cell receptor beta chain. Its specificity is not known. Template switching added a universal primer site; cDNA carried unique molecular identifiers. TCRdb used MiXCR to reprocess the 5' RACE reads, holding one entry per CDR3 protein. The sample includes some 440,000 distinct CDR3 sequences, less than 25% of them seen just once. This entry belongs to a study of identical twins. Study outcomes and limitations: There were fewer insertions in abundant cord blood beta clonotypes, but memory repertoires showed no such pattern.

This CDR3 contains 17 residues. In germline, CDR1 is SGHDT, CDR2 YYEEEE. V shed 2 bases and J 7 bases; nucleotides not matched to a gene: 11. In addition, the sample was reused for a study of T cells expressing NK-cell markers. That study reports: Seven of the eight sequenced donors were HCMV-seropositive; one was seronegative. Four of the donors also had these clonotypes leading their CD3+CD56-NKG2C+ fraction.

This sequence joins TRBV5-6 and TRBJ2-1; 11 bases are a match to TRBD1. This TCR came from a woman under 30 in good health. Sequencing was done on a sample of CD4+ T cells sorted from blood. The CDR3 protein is CASSFGLGQGAQNEQFF. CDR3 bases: TGTGCCAGCAGCTTCGGTTTAGGACAGGGGGCTCAGAATGAGCAGTTCTTC.